This TCR beta chain was retrieved from a study of blood T cell repertoires in COVID-19. In the study overall: Acute-phase and convalescent COVID-19 samples originated in the United States, Italy and Spain. The analysed material was cDNA or gDNA that came from T cells, B-cell-depleted T cells, or PBMCs.

This clone was picked up a small number of times. Participants came from some 26 US areas, aged roughly 18 to 100 years. TCRdb keeps only in-frame clones here, not all; method: immunoSEQ multiplex PCR. The sample includes 400,000 or so clones, 88% seen only once; the top ten take more than 2%. Germline CDR1 reads SGHRS; CDR2 reads YFSETQ. The CDR3 spans 14 residues. Trimming shortened V by 0 bases and J by 5 bases, and 11 bases separated the two germline ends. Specimen: PBMCs or T cells enriched from blood (not recorded which). V and J are TRBV5-1 and TRBJ1-2, with D uncertain. The sequence was obtained from a woman aged 35 to 49 with acute COVID-19. Written as DNA, the CDR3 is TGCGCCAGCAGCTTGGATGGGAGCCCTTATGGCTACACCTTC. This gives the protein CASSLDGSPYGYTF.